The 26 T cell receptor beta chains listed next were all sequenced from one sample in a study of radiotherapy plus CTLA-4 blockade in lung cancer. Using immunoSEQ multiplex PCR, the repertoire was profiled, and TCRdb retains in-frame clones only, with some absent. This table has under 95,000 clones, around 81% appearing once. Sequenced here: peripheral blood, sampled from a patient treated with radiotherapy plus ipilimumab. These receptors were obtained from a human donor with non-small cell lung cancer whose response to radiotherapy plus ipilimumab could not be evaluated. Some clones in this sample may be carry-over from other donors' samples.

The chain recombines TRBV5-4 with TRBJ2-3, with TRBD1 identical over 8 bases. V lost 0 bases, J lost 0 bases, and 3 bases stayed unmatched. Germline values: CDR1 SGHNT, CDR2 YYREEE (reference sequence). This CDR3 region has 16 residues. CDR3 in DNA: TGTGCCAGCAGCTTGGGTACAGGGGGGAGCACAGATACGCAGTATTTT. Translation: CASSLGTGGSTDTQYF.

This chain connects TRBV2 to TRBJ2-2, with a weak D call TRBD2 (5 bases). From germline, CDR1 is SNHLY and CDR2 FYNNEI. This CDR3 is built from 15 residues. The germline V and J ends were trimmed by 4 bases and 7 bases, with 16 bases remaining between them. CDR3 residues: CASSVRVAGGGELFF. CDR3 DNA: TGTGCCAGCAGTGTGAGGGTAGCTGGAGGCGGGGAGCTGTTTTTT.

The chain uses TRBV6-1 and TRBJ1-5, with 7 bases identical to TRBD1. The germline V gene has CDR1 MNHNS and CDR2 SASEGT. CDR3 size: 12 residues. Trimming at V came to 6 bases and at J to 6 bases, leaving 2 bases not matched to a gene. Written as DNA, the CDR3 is TGTGCCAGCAGAGGGGGCAGTCAGCCCCAGCATTTT. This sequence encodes CASRGGSQPQHF.

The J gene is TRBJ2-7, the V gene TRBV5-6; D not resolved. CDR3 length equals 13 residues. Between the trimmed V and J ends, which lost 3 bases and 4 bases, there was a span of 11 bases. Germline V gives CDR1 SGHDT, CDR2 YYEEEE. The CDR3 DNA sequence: TGTGCCAGCAGCTCCCCTGACAATTACGAGCAGTACTTC. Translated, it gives CASSSPDNYEQYF.

The CDR3 loop reads CASSSASGGPDNEQFF. The CDR3 DNA sequence: TGTGCCAGCAGTTCCGCTAGCGGGGGGCCCGACAATGAGCAGTTCTTC. The chain uses TRBV6-5 and TRBJ2-1; 11 bases match TRBD2. The CDR3 runs 16 residues. The germline CDR1 and CDR2 sequences are MNHEY and SVGAGI. J was trimmed by 5 bases and V by 4 bases; bases with no gene match: 7.

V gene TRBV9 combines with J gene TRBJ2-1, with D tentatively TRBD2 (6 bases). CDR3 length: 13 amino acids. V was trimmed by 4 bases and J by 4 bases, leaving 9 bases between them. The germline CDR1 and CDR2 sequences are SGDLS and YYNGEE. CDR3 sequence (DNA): TGTGCCAGCAGCTTCGGGGGTTACAATGAGCAGTTCTTC. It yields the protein CASSFGGYNEQFF. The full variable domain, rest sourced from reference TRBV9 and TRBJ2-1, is DSGVTQTPKHLITATGQRVTLRCSPRSGDLSVYWYQQSLDQGLQFLIQYYNGEERAKGNILERFSAQQFPDLHSELNLSSLELGDSALYFCASSFGGYNEQFFGPGTRLTVL.

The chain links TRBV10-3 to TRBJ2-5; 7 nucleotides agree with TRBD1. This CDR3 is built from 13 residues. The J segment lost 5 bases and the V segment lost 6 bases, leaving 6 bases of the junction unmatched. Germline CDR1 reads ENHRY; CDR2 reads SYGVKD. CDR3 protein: CAIRVQGSETQYF. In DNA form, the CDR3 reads TGTGCCATCAGAGTACAGGGGTCGGAGACCCAGTACTTC.

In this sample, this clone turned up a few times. The CDR3 protein is CASSKGSRETGGHNSPLHF. The CDR3 region has the DNA TGTGCCAGCAGCAAAGGGAGTAGGGAAACTGGGGGCCATAATTCACCCCTCCACTTT. The chain combines TRBV21-1 with TRBJ1-6; the table's D call, TRBD1, has no DNA check behind it. TRBV21-1 is designated a pseudogene. The CDR3 is 19 residues long.

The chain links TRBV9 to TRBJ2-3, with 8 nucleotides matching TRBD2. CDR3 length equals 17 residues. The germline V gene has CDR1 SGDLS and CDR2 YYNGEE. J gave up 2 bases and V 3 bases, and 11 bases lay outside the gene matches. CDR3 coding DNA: TGTGCCAGCAGCGGGGCGAAGCGGGGGTCCATCACAGATACGCAGTATTTT. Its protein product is CASSGAKRGSITDTQYF.

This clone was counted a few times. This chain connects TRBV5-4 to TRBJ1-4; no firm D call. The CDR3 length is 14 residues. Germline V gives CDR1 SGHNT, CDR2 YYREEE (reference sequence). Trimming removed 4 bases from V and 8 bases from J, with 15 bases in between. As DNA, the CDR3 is TGTGCCAGCAGCCTGGCCCCAGAGAGGGAAAAACTGTTTTTT. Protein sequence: CASSLAPEREKLFF.

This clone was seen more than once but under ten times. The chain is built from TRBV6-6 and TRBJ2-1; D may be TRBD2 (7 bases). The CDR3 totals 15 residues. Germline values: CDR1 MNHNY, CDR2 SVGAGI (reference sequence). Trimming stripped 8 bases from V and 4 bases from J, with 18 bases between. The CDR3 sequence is CASLGKEGGYNEQFF. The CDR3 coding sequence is TGTGCCAGCCTGGGAAAAGAGGGGGGGTACAATGAGCAGTTCTTC.

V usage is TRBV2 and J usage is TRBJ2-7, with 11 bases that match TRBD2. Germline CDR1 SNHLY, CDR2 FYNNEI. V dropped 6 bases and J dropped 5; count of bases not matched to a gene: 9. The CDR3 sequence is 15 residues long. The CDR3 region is CASRTRTSGGNEQYF. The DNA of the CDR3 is TGTGCCAGCAGGACCCGCACTAGCGGGGGTAACGAGCAGTACTTC.

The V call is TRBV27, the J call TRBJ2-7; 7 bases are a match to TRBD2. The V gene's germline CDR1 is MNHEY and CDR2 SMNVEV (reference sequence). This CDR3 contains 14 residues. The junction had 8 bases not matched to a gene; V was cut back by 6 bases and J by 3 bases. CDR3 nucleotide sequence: TGTGCCAGCAGCCAAGGCGGGGGACTCTACGAGCAGTACTTC. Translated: CASSQGGGLYEQYF.

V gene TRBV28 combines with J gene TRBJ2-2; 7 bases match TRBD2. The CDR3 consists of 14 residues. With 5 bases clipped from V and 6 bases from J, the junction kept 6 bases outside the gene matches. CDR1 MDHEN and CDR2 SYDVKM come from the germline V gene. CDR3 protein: CASSPGGVPGELFF. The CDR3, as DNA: TGTGCCAGCAGTCCTGGGGGGGTGCCCGGGGAGCTGTTTTTT.

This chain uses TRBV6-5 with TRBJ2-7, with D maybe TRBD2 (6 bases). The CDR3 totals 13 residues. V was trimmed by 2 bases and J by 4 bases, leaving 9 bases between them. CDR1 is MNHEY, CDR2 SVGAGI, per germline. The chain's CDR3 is CASSYEGLYEQYF. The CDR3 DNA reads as TGTGCCAGCAGTTACGAGGGACTTTACGAGCAGTACTTC.

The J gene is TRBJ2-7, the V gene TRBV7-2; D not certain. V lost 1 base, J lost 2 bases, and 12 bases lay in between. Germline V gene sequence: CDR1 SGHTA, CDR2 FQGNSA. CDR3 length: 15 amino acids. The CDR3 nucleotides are TGTGCCAGCAGCTTAGTGGCAGGTCTAACCTACGAGCAGTACTTC. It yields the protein CASSLVAGLTYEQYF.

CDR3 sequence (DNA): TGTGCCAGCAGCGGCGGGACCGACTACTATGGCTACACCTTC. Translation gives CASSGGTDYYGYTF. The rearrangement joins TRBV6-6 to TRBJ1-2, with a possible D match to TRBD1 (5 bases). The CDR3 is made up of 14 amino acids. Trimming removed 6 bases from V and 3 bases from J, with 14 bases in between. Germline CDR1 reads MNHNY; CDR2 reads SVGAGI (reference sequence).

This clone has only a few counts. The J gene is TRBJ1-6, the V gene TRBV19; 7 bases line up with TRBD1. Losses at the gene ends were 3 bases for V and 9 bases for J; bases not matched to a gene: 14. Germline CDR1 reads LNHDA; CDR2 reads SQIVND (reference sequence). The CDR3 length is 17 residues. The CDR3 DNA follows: TGTGCCAGTAGTATTGGGCCCACAGGGGTCCACTCTTCACCCCTCCACTTT. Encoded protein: CASSIGPTGVHSSPLHF.

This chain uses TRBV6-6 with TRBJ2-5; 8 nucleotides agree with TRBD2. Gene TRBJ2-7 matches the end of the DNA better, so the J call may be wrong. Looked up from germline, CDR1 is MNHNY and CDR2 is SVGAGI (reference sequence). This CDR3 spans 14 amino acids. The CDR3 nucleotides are TGTGCCAGCAGGGATGTAGCGGGGAGCGACGAGCAGTACTTC. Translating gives CASRDVAGSDEQYF.

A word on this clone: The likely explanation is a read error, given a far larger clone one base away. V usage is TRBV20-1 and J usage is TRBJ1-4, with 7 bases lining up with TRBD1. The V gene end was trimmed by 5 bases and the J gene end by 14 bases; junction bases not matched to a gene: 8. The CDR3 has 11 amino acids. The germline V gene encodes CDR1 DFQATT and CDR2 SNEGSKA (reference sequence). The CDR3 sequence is CSALTGVSLFF. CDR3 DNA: TGCAGTGCTTTAACAGGGGTTAGCCTGTTTTTT.

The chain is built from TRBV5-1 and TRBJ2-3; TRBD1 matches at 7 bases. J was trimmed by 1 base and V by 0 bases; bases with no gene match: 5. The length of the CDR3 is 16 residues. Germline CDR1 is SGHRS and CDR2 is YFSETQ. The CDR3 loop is CASSLGQGRGTDTQYF. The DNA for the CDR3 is TGCGCCAGCAGCTTGGGACAGGGAAGGGGCACAGATACGCAGTATTTT. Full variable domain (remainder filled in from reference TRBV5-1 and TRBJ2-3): KAGVTQTPRYLIKTRGQQVTLSCSPISGHRSVSWYQQTPGQGLQFLFEYFSETQRNKGNFPGRFSGRQFSNSRSEMNVSTLELGDSALYLCASSLGQGRGTDTQYFGPGTRLTVL.

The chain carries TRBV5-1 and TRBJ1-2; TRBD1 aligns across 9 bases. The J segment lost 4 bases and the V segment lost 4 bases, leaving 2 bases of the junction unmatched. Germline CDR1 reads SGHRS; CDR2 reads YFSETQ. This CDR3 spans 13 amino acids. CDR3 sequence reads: CASSRDRAYGYTF. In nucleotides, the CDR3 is TGCGCCAGCAGCAGGGACAGGGCCTATGGCTACACCTTC. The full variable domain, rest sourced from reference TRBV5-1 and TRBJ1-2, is KAGVTQTPRYLIKTRGQQVTLSCSPISGHRSVSWYQQTPGQGLQFLFEYFSETQRNKGNFPGRFSGRQFSNSRSEMNVSTLELGDSALYLCASSRDRAYGYTFGSGTRLTVV.

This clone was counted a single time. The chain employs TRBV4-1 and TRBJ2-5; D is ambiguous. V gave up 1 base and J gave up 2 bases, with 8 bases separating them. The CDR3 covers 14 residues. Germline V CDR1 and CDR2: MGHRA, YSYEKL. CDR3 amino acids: CASSQGQQQETQYF. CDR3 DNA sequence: TGCGCCAGCAGCCAAGGCCAACAGCAAGAGACCCAGTACTTC.

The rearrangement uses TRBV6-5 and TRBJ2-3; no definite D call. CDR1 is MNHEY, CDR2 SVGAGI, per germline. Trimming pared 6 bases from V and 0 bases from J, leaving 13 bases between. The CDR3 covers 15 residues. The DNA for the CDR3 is TGTGCCAGCAGCAGCGACGGTACTAGCACAGATACGCAGTATTTT. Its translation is CASSSDGTSTDTQYF.

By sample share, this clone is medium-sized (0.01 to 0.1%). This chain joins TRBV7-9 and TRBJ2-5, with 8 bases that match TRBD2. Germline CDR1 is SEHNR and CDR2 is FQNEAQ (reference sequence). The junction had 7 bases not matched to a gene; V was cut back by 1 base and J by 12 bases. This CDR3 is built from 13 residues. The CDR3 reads CASSLDRAGGKYF. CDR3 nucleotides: TGTGCCAGCAGCTTAGATCGGGCGGGGGGAAAGTACTTC. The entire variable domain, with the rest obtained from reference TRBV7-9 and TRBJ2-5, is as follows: DTGVSQNPRHKITKRGQNVTFRCDPISEHNRLYWYRQTLGQGPEFLTYFQNEAQLEKSRLLSDRFSAERPKGSFSTLEIQRTEQGDSAMYLCASSLDRAGGKYFGPGTRLLVL.

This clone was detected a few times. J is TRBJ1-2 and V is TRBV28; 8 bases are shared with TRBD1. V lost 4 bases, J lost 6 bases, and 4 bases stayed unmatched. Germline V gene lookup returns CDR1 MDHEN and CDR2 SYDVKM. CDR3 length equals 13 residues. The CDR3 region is CASSSLTGDGYTF. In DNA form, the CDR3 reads TGTGCCAGCAGTTCACTGACAGGGGATGGCTACACCTTC.